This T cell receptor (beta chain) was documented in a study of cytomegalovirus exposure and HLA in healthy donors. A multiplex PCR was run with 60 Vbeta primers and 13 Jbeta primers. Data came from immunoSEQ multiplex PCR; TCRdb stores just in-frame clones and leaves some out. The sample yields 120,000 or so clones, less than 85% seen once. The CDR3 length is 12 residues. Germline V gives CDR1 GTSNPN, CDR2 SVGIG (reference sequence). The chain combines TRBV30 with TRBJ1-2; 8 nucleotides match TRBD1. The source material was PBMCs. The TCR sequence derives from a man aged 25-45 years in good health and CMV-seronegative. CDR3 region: CAFTTGAYGYTF. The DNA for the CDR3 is TGTGCGTTTACGACAGGGGCTTATGGCTACACCTTC. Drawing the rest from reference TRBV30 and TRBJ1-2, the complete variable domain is SQTIHQWPATLVQPVGSPLSLECTVEGTSNPNLYWYRQAAGRGLQLLFYSVGIGQISSEVPQNLSASRPQDRQFILSSKKLLLSDSGFYLCAFTTGAYGYTFGSGTRLTVV.